This TCR beta chain was recovered during a study of blood T cell repertoires in COVID-19. The overall study: The study drew acute and convalescent COVID-19 samples from the United States, Italy and Spain. In each case, the material was cDNA or gDNA derived from T cells, B-cell-depleted T cells, or PBMCs.

The authors' processing: Estimation of nucleated cell counts was performed using reference gene primer amplification. Sequencing was performed with immunoSEQ multiplex PCR; in TCRdb, only in-frame clones are kept and a portion is missing. V and J calls and clone size come straight from that table; D and trimming were deduced from the DNA. The table records about 45,000 clones, about 85% of them present only once. The specimen sequenced was peripheral blood. This receptor was identified in a woman aged 80 or over with acute or convalescent COVID-19.

CDR3 amino acids: CASSPPSGVHTDTQYF. DNA of the CDR3: TGTGCCAGCTCACCTCCAAGCGGGGTCCACACAGATACGCAGTATTTT. The gene calls are TRBV18 and TRBJ2-3; 7 bases align to TRBD2. The CDR3 has 16 amino acids. The germline V gene encodes CDR1 KGHSH and CDR2 LQKENI. V trimming: 3 bases; J trimming: 2 bases; junction bases outside the gene matches: 8.